This TCR beta chain was documented in a study of T cells in Graves' hyperthyroidism and ophthalmopathy. CDR1 is DFQATT, CDR2 SNEGSKA, per germline (reference sequence). The germline V and J ends were trimmed by 3 bases and 0 bases, with 15 bases remaining between them. The CDR3 length is 15 residues. TCR beta CDR3 regions were amplified from RNA transcripts. Initially, a first-round RT-PCR of the TCR CDR3 employed the HTBI primer set. TCRdb re-called the multiplex PCR reads through MiXCR, storing one row per CDR3 protein. Counted here are roughly 360,000 distinct CDR3 sequences, roughly 12% occurring once; the ten biggest clones make up under 25%. This clonotype was seen repeatedly, ten times or more.

This sequence was found in a man younger than 40 with Graves' hyperthyroidism that later progressed to Graves' ophthalmopathy. The source material was blood. The V gene is TRBV20-1, the J gene TRBJ2-7, with D possibly being TRBD1 (5 bases). CDR3 in DNA: TGCAGTGCTAGGCAGGGCCCCAGCTTCTCCTACGAGCAGTACTTC. Protein product: CSARQGPSFSYEQYF.